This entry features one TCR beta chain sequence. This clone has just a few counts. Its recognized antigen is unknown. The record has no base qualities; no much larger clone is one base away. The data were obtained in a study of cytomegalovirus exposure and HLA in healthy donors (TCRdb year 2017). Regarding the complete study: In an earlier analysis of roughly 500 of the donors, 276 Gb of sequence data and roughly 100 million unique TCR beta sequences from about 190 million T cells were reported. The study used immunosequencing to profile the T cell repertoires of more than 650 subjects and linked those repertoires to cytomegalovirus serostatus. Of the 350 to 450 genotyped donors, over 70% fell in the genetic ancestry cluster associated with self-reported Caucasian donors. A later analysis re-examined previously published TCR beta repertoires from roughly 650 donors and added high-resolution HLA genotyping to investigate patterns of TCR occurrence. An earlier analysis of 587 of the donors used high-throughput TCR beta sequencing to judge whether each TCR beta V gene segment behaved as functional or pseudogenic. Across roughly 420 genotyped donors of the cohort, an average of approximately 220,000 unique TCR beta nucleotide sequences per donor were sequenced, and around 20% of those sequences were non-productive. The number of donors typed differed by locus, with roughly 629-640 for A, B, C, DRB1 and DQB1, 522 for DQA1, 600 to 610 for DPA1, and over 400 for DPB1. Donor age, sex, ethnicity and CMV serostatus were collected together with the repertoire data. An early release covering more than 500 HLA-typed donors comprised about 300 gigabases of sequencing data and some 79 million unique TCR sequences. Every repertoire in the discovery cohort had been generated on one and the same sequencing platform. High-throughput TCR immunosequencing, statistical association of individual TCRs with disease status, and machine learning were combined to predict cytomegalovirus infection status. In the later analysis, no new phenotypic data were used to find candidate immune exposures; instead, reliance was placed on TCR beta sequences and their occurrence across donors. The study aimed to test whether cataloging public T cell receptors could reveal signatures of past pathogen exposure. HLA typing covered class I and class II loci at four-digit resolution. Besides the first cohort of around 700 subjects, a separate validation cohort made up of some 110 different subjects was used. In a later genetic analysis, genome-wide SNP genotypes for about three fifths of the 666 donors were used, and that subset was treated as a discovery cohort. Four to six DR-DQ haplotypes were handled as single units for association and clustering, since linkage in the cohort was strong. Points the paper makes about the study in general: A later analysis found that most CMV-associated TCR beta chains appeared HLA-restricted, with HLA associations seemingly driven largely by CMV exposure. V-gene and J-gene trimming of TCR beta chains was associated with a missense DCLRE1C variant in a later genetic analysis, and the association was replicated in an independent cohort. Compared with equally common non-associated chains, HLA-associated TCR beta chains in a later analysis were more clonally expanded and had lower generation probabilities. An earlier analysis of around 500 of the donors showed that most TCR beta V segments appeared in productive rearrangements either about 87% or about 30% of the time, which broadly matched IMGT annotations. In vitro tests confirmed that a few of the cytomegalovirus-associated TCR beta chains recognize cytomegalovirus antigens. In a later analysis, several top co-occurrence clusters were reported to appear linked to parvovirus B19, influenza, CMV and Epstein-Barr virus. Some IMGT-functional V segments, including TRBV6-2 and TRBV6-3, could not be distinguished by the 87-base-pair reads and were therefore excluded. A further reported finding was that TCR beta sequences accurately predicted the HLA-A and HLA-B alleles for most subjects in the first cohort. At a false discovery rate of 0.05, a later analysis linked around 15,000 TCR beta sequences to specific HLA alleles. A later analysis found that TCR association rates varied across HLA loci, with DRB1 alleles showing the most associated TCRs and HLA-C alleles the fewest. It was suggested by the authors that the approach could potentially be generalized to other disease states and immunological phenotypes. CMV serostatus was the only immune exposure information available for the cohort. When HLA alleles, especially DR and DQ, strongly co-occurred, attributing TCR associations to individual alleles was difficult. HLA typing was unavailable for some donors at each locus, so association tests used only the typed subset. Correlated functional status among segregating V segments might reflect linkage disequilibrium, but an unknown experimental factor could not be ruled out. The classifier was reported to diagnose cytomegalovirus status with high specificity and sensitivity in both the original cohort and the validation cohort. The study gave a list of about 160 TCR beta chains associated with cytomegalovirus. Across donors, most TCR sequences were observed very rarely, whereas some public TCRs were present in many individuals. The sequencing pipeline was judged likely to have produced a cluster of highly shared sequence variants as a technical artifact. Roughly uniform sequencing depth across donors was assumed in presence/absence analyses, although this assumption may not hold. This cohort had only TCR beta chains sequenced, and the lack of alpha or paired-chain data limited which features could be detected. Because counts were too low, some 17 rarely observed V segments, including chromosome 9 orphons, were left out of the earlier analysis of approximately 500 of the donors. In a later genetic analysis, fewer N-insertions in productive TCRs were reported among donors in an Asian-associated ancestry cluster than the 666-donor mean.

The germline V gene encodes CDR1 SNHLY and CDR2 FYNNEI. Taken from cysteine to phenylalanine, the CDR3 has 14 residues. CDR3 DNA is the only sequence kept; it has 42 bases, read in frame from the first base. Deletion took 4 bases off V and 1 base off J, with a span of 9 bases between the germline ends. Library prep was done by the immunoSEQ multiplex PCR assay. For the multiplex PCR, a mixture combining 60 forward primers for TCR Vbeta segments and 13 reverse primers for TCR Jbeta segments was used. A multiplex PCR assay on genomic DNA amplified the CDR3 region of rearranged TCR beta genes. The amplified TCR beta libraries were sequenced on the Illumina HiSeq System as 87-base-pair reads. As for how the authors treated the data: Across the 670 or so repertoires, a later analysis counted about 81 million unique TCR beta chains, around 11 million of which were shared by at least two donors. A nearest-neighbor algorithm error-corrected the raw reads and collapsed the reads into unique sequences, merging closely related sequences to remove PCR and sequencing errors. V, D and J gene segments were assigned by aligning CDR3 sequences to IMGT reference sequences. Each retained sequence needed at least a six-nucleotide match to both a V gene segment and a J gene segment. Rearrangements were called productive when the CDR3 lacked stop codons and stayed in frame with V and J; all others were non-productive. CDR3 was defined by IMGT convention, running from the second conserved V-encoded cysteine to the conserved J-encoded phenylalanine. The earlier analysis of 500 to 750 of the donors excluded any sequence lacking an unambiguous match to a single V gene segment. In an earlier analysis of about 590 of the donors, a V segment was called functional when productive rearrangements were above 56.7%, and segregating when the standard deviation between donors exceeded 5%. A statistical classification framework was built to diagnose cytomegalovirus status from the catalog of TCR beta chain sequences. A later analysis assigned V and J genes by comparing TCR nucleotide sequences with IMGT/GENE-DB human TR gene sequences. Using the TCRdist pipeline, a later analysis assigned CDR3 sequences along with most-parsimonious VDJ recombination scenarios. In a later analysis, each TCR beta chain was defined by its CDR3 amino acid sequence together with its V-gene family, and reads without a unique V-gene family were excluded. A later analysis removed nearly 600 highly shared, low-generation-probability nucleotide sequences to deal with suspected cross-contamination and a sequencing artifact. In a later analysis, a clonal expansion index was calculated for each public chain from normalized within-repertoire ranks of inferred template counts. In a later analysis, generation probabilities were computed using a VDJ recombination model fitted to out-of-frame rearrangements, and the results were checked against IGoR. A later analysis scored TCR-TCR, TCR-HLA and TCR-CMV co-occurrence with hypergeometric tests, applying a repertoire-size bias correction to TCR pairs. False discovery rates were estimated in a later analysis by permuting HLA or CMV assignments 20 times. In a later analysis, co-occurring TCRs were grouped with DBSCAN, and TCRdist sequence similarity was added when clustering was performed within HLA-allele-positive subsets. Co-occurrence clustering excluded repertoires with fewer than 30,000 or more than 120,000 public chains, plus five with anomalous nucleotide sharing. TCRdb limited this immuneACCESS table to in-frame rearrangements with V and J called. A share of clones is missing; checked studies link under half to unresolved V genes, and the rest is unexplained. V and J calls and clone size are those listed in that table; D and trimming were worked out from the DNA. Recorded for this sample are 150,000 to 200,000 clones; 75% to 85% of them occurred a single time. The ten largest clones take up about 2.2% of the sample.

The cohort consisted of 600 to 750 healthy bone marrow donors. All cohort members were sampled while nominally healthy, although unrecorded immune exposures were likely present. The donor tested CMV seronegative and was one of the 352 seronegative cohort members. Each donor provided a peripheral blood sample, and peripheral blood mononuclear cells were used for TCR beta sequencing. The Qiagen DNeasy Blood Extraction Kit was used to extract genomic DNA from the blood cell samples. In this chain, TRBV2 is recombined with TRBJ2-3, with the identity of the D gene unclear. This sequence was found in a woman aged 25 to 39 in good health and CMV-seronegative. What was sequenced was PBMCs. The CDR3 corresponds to CASSGRVGTDTQYF. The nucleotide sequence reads TGTGCCAGCAGTGGCCGGGTGGGCACAGATACGCAGTATTTT.